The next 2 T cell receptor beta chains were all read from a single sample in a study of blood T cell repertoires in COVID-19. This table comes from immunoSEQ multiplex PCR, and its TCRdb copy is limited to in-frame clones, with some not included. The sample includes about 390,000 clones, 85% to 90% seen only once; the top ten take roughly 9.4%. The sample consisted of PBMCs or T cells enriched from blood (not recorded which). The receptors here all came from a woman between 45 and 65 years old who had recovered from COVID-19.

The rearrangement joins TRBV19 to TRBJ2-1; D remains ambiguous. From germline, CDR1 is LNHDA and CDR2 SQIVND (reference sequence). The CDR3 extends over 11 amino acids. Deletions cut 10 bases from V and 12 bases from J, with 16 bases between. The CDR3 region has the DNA TGTGCCACGTCCGGGTGGAGTGGGCAGTTCTTC. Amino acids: CATSGWSGQFF.

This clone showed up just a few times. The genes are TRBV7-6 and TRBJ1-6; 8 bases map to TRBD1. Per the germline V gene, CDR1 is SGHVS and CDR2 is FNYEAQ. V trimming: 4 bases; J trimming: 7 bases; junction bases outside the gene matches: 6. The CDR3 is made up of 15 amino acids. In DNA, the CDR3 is TGTGCCAGCAGCTCCGGACAGGGAGGGAATTCACCCCTCCACTTT. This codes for CASSSGQGGNSPLHF.